The 29 T cell receptor beta chains in this list originate from one sample, sequenced in a study of blood T cell repertoires in COVID-19. Repertoires were generated with immunoSEQ multiplex PCR, while TCRdb's copy carries only in-frame clones and drops some. Of about 160,000 clones in the sample, roughly 85% are singletons; the top ten hold under 7%. Sequencing input: peripheral blood. All receptors come from a woman between 50 and 59 years old with COVID-19, enrolled during active disease.

V usage is TRBV9 and J usage is TRBJ2-5; D is uncertain. CDR1 and CDR2 from the germline V gene are SGDLS and YYNGEE. Trimming cost V 0 bases and J 0 bases, with 9 bases left between them. The CDR3 has 15 amino acids. The CDR3 spells CASSVAVSYQETQYF. The CDR3 nucleotides are TGTGCCAGCAGCGTAGCCGTGAGTTACCAAGAGACCCAGTACTTC. Full variable domain (remainder filled in from reference TRBV9 and TRBJ2-5): DSGVTQTPKHLITATGQRVTLRCSPRSGDLSVYWYQQSLDQGLQFLIQYYNGEERAKGNILERFSAQQFPDLHSELNLSSLELGDSALYFCASSVAVSYQETQYFGPGTRLLVL.

V gene TRBV11-2 combines with J gene TRBJ1-5; 7 nucleotides line up with TRBD1. J lost 6 bases, V lost 5 bases, and 7 bases had no gene match. The germline CDR1 and CDR2 sequences are SGHAT and FQNNGV. The CDR3 covers 14 residues. The chain's CDR3 is CASSQQGMGQPQHF. For the CDR3, the DNA is TGTGCCAGCAGCCAACAGGGGATGGGTCAGCCCCAGCATTTT. Combining the CDR3 with reference TRBV11-2 and TRBJ1-5 gives the whole variable domain EAGVAQSPRYKIIEKRQSVAFWCNPISGHATLYWYQQILGQGPKLLIQFQNNGVVDDSQLPKDRFSAERLKGVDSTLKIQPAKLEDSAVYLCASSQQGMGQPQHFGDGTRLSIL.

The chain employs TRBV5-4 and TRBJ2-7; 10 positions agree with TRBD2. Looked up from germline, CDR1 is SGHNT and CDR2 is YYREEE (reference sequence). Trimming at V came to 4 bases and at J to 2 bases, leaving 9 bases not matched to a gene. This CDR3 is built from 16 residues. CDR3 in DNA: TGTGCCAGCAGCAACGGCGGGACTAGCGCAACCTACGAGCAGTACTTC. Protein: CASSNGGTSATYEQYF.

V gene TRBV27 combines with J gene TRBJ1-3; tentative D call: TRBD1 (5 bases). The CDR3 runs to 16 residues. The V end lost 7 bases, the J end lost 0 bases, and 16 bases lay between the germline ends. In germline, CDR1 is MNHEY, CDR2 SMNVEV (reference sequence). In nucleotides, the CDR3 is TGTGCCAGCACCAAGACAGCGCCAATCTCTGGAAACACCATATATTTT. As protein: CASTKTAPISGNTIYF.

The rearrangement links TRBV6-2 or TRBV6-3 to TRBJ1-5; 8 bases are a match to TRBD1. CDR1 is MNHEY, CDR2 SVGEGT, per germline. V lost 6 bases, J lost 6 bases, and 10 bases stayed unmatched. This CDR3 has 15 amino acids. The CDR3 loop is CASSQNSGGLQPQHF. For the CDR3, the DNA is TGTGCCAGCAGCCAAAACTCAGGGGGCCTTCAGCCCCAGCATTTT.

CDR3 coding DNA: TGCGCCAGCAGCTCCGGGACAGGGATGGGGGATGAGCAGTTCTTC. Translating gives CASSSGTGMGDEQFF. The rearrangement links TRBV5-1 to TRBJ2-1; 9 bases agree with TRBD1. The CDR3 extends over 15 amino acids. V trimming: 3 bases; J trimming: 8 bases; junction bases outside the gene matches: 9. Germline V gene data show CDR1 as SGHRS and CDR2 as YFSETQ. The variable domain in full, with the rest retrieved from reference TRBV5-1 and TRBJ2-1, is KAGVTQTPRYLIKTRGQQVTLSCSPISGHRSVSWYQQTPGQGLQFLFEYFSETQRNKGNFPGRFSGRQFSNSRSEMNVSTLELGDSALYLCASSSGTGMGDEQFFGPGTRLTVL.

This clone was seen more than once but under ten times. The rearrangement uses TRBV19 and TRBJ1-3, with D perhaps matching TRBD1 (5 bases). The V gene's germline CDR1 is LNHDA and CDR2 SQIVND (reference sequence). The V end was cut by 8 bases, the J end by 0 bases, with 26 bases between. The CDR3 length is 19 residues. CDR3 protein: CASHPRAGQMANSGNTIYF. The CDR3 nucleotides read TGTGCCAGTCACCCCCGGGCAGGGCAGATGGCTAACTCTGGAAACACCATATATTTT.

The J gene is TRBJ2-3, the V gene TRBV2; D not resolved. The CDR3 covers 13 residues. Deletions cut 6 bases from V and 3 bases from J, with 10 bases between. Germline V CDR1 and CDR2: SNHLY, FYNNEI. CDR3 DNA: TGTGCCAGCAGCCCCTTCCGGACAGATACGCAGTATTTT. Translated, it gives CASSPFRTDTQYF.

The genes are TRBV6-2 or TRBV6-3 and TRBJ2-7; D call uncertain. This CDR3 has 11 residues. V shed 4 bases and J shed 3 bases, with 4 bases lying between them. CDR1 and CDR2 (germline): MNHEY, SVGEGT. CDR3: CASSSYYEQYF. In nucleotides, the CDR3 is TGTGCCAGCAGTTCTTACTACGAGCAGTACTTC.

The chain carries TRBV7-2 and TRBJ2-5; TRBD2 aligns across 11 bases. The germline gives CDR1 SGHTA, CDR2 FQGNSA. V lost 4 bases and J lost 5; bases outside the gene matches: 3. This CDR3 region has 14 residues. The CDR3 here is CASSSGLAVETQYF. In DNA, the CDR3 is TGTGCCAGCAGCTCGGGACTAGCGGTTGAGACCCAGTACTTC.

V gene TRBV6-5 combines with J gene TRBJ2-2, with TRBD1 matching over 11 bases. This CDR3 comprises 14 residues. After removal of 6 bases from V and 6 bases from J, the junction contained 3 bases not matched to a gene. CDR1 and CDR2 (germline): MNHEY, SVGAGI. As DNA, the CDR3 is TGTGCCAGCAGACCGGGACAGGGGGCCGGGGAGCTGTTTTTT. Protein product: CASRPGQGAGELFF.

In its sample, this clone was seen a few times. The chain couples TRBV28 to TRBJ1-2, with TRBD1 identical over 9 bases. The CDR3 extends over 14 amino acids. CDR1 and CDR2 (germline): MDHEN, SYDVKM. The V segment lost 5 bases and the J segment 5 bases; nucleotides outside the gene matches: 6. The CDR3 sequence is CASSTTGGGYGYTF. The DNA for the CDR3 is TGTGCCAGCAGTACCACAGGGGGCGGGTATGGCTACACCTTC.

This clone was observed once. Other nucleotide sequences in the sample specify the same CDR3. The chain has TRBV7-9 and TRBJ1-4; 7 positions agree with TRBD1. With 3 bases clipped from V and 3 bases from J, the junction kept 1 base outside the gene matches. There are 14 residues in the CDR3. Germline CDR1 SEHNR, CDR2 FQNEAQ (reference sequence). The CDR3 sequence is CASSFQGANEKLFF. The CDR3 nucleotides are TGTGCCAGCAGCTTTCAGGGGGCTAATGAAAAACTGTTTTTT.

This rearrangement joins TRBV12-3 or TRBV12-4 to TRBJ1-5, with D maybe TRBD1 (6 bases). This CDR3 is built from 12 residues. V was pared by 7 bases and J by 9 bases, with 13 bases between. The CDR3 DNA reads as TGTGCCAGCACCAGAGGGGGGGGGCCCCAGCATTTT. Amino acid sequence: CASTRGGGPQHF.

This chain joins TRBV3-1 (or the pseudogene TRBV3-2) and TRBJ1-2; D is perhaps TRBD1 (6 bases). CDR1 is LGHDT and CDR2 is YNNKEL in the germline V gene (reference sequence). The CDR3 extends over 13 amino acids. V lost 1 base, J lost 13 bases, and 16 bases lay in between. The CDR3 sequence: CASSQVRGGEGTF. The CDR3 DNA is TGTGCCAGCAGCCAAGTAAGGGGGGGAGAGGGCACCTTC.

V and J are TRBV19 and TRBJ2-5, with TRBD1 matching over 10 bases. The CDR3 has 16 amino acids. V was pared by 4 bases and J by 4 bases, with 9 bases of the junction left unmatched. The V gene's germline CDR1 is LNHDA and CDR2 SQIVND (reference sequence). In nucleotides, the CDR3 is TGTGCCAGTAGTACAGCCCCGGGACAGGGGTTAGAGACCCAGTACTTC. Protein sequence: CASSTAPGQGLETQYF.

This clone has just a few counts. The rearrangement links TRBV6-1 to TRBJ1-2; TRBD1 matches at 9 bases. CDR1 is MNHNS and CDR2 is SASEGT in the germline V gene. The CDR3 is 15 residues long. V was clipped by 3 bases and J by 5 bases; unmatched bases: 7. The CDR3 nucleotides are TGTGCCAGCAGTGATCCTTTGACAGGGGGGTATGGCTACACCTTC. It translates to CASSDPLTGGYGYTF.

The CDR3 coding sequence is TGTGCCAGCACCCCAGAGGCGACGGGGAACACTGAAGCTTTCTTT. Residues: CASTPEATGNTEAFF. The V gene is TRBV2, the J gene TRBJ1-1; D gene ambiguous. With 7 bases removed from V and 1 base from J, the gap between germline ends came to 16 bases. CDR3 size: 15 residues. Looked up from germline, CDR1 is SNHLY and CDR2 is FYNNEI.

CDR3 protein: CASSPQWRTRVNEQFF. Here the CDR3 DNA reads TGTGCCAGCAGCCCCCAGTGGAGGACTAGAGTCAATGAGCAGTTCTTC. The gene calls are TRBV7-2 and TRBJ2-1; 7 bases are shared with TRBD2. Germline V gene sequence: CDR1 SGHTA, CDR2 FQGNSA. V lost 5 bases, J lost 6 bases, and 13 bases stayed unmatched. CDR3 size: 16 residues.

This clone was counted a single time. The chain has TRBV30 and TRBJ1-2; D is ambiguous. The V end was cut by 3 bases, the J end by 8 bases, with 19 bases between. Germline CDR1 is GTSNPN and CDR2 is SVGIG (reference sequence). The CDR3 is 14 residues long. Here the CDR3 reads CAWRPTVPSGGYTF. The DNA of the CDR3 is TGTGCCTGGAGACCGACGGTCCCTTCGGGGGGCTACACCTTC. The complete variable domain, with remaining parts taken from reference TRBV30 and TRBJ1-2, reads SQTIHQWPATLVQPVGSPLSLECTVEGTSNPNLYWYRQAAGRGLQLLFYSVGIGQISSEVPQNLSASRPQDRQFILSSKKLLLSDSGFYLCAWRPTVPSGGYTFGSGTRLTVV.

This CDR3 reads CASSPERGESEQYF. CDR3 DNA: TGCGCCAGCAGCCCGGAGCGGGGGGAATCCGAGCAGTACTTC. The chain is built from TRBV5-1 and TRBJ2-7, with TRBD2 identical over 9 bases. V dropped 4 bases and J dropped 6; count of bases not matched to a gene: 8. Germline V CDR1 and CDR2: SGHRS, YFSETQ. The CDR3 consists of 14 residues. Full variable domain (outside the CDR3, taken from reference TRBV5-1 and TRBJ2-7): KAGVTQTPRYLIKTRGQQVTLSCSPISGHRSVSWYQQTPGQGLQFLFEYFSETQRNKGNFPGRFSGRQFSNSRSEMNVSTLELGDSALYLCASSPERGESEQYFGPGTRLTVT.

The genes are TRBV6-6 and TRBJ1-2; 10 bases agree with TRBD1. This CDR3 spans 14 amino acids. J lost 3 bases, V lost 6 bases, and 4 bases had no gene match. CDR1 is MNHNY and CDR2 is SVGAGI in the germline V gene (reference sequence). The CDR3 loop is CASRDGTGDYGYTF. CDR3 bases: TGTGCCAGCAGGGATGGGACAGGGGACTATGGCTACACCTTC.

This clone was detected once. The J gene is TRBJ2-3, the V gene TRBV24-1, with TRBD2 identical over 12 bases. This CDR3 is built from 16 residues. After removal of 2 bases from V and 3 bases from J, the junction contained 2 bases not matched to a gene. Germline-derived CDR1 and CDR2 are KGHDR and SFDVKD. CDR3 sequence: CATSDWTSGVTDTQYF. For the CDR3, the DNA is TGTGCCACCAGTGATTGGACTAGCGGGGTGACAGATACGCAGTATTTT.

The sample holds a few counts of this clone. V gene TRBV2 combines with J gene TRBJ1-5; 8 nucleotides agree with TRBD1. The V segment lost 2 bases and the J segment 4 bases; nucleotides outside the gene matches: 1. From germline, CDR1 is SNHLY and CDR2 FYNNEI. The CDR3 covers 14 residues. CDR3 residues: CASSEQGANQPQHF. CDR3 bases: TGTGCCAGCAGTGAACAGGGGGCGAATCAGCCCCAGCATTTT.

The chain carries TRBV28 and TRBJ2-7, with TRBD1 identical over 9 bases. The CDR3 totals 18 residues. Per germline, CDR1 MDHEN and CDR2 SYDVKM. The V gene end was trimmed by 5 bases and the J gene end by 0 bases; junction bases not matched to a gene: 14. CDR3 sequence (DNA): TGTGCCAGCAGTACCCCGGGACAGGGTGCCCCCCGCTCCTACGAGCAGTACTTC. It yields the protein CASSTPGQGAPRSYEQYF.

The V call is TRBV19, the J call TRBJ1-2; D is unresolved. The V and J ends lost 7 bases and 4 bases respectively, with 7 bases between them. CDR1 LNHDA and CDR2 SQIVND come from the germline V gene (reference sequence). The CDR3 totals 11 residues. CDR3 nucleotide sequence: TGTGCCAGTACCGGGTTCTATGGCTACACCTTC. This sequence encodes CASTGFYGYTF.

V and J are TRBV9 and TRBJ1-6, with D perhaps TRBD1 (5 bases). Germline V gene data show CDR1 as SGDLS and CDR2 as YYNGEE. The CDR3 totals 14 residues. Trimming shortened V by 0 bases and J by 7 bases, and 8 bases separated the two germline ends. CDR3 in DNA: TGTGCCAGCAGCGTAGGGGGCAGAAATTCACCCCTCCACTTT. Translation gives CASSVGGRNSPLHF.

This chain connects TRBV21-1 to TRBJ2-7; the D call TRBD2 from the table was never checked on the DNA. TRBV21-1 is marked as a pseudogene. The CDR3 is 17 amino acids. The CDR3 DNA reads as TGTGCCGACGGAGGGCAGGCTGAACTTTTAGGCTCCTACGAGCAGTACTTC. Translation gives CADGGQAELLGSYEQYF.

The chain links TRBV14 to TRBJ1-6; D possibly corresponds to TRBD1 (5 bases). Between the trimmed V and J ends, which lost 4 bases and 6 bases, there was a span of 7 bases. Germline-derived CDR1 and CDR2 are SGHDN and FVKESK. The CDR3 spans 13 residues. The CDR3 here is CASSLRVNSPLHF. CDR3 sequence (DNA): TGTGCCAGCAGCCTCAGGGTTAATTCACCCCTCCACTTT.